This T cell receptor beta chain was captured by sequencing in a study of long-term antiretroviral therapy in people with HIV. The assay, immunoSEQ v3.0, was run at survey level. TCRdb's copy holds only in-frame clones and misses some; the assay was immunoSEQ multiplex PCR. The data contain 21,000 or so clones, 82% of them singletons. To note about this clone: Its antigen remains unknown.

Findings and limits, study-wide: The study collected no data on ART adherence, viral resistance or therapy changes.

CDR3 length: 17 amino acids. The germline V gene has CDR1 SGHRS and CDR2 YFSETQ. The V gene lost 0 bases and the J gene lost 8 bases, with 23 bases spanning the gap. This TCR derives from a man aged 45 to 65 with HIV. The genes are TRBV5-1 and TRBJ1-2; TRBD1 is a possible D gene (5 bases). The sequences come from unsorted PBMCs, collected 0.3 years after starting antiretroviral therapy. DNA for the CDR3: TGCGCCAGCAGCTTGGCCTACAGAGGCAGGGACTTCGACGGCTACACCTTC. Protein: CASSLAYRGRDFDGYTF.